This T cell receptor beta chain comes out of a study of blood T cell repertoires in COVID-19. Study-level information: T cells, B-cell-depleted T cells, or PBMCs provided the cDNA or gDNA that served as material.

CDR1 and CDR2 from the germline V gene are SGHTA and FQGNSA. This CDR3 is built from 13 residues. Trimming removed 3 bases from V and 4 bases from J, with 9 bases in between. Which cohort a participant joined came from the clinical history participants gave. The recovered donors of Cohort 3 showed two negative PCRs, clearance, or symptom resolution. Per the authors' pipeline: Scientists estimated how many nucleated cells there were by amplifying reference gene primers. Data came from immunoSEQ multiplex PCR; TCRdb stores just in-frame clones and leaves some out. The D gene and trimming were derived from the DNA, and the V and J assignments and clone size from that table. Found here are approximately 390,000 clones, approximately 87% of them singletons; the top ten hold roughly a tenth.

The sequenced material came from PBMCs or T cells enriched from blood (not recorded which). The receptor's source is a woman between 50 and 59 years old who had recovered from COVID-19. V gene TRBV7-2 combines with J gene TRBJ2-5; no definite D call. CDR3 region: CASSFGIRETQYF. The CDR3 bases are TGTGCCAGCAGCTTCGGTATCCGAGAGACCCAGTACTTC.